The 27 T cell receptor beta chains presented below share a single source sample, sequenced in a study of post-analysis software for immune sequencing data. Incorporated into the TCR beta cDNA libraries were unique molecular identifiers, which served to reduce PCR and sequencing biases. Via MiXCR, TCRdb re-called the PCR reads, giving one row per CDR3 protein. The profile covers hundreds of thousands of distinct CDR3 sequences, with around 40% appearing a single time and 12% taken by the ten largest. What these receptors recognize is not known. The study's findings and limits: Five TRBV segments, including TRBV5-6, TRBV5-1 and TRBV20-1, were more frequent in patients than controls.

Sequencing was performed on blood. Receptors originate from a girl aged 10-17 years with multiple sclerosis.

The table lists this clonotype with a few counts. The chain recombines TRBV29-1 with TRBJ2-5; D not resolved. This CDR3 spans 13 amino acids. Trimming removed 4 bases from V and 1 base from J, with 10 bases in between. Germline assignment: CDR1 SQVTM and CDR2 ANQGSEA. The CDR3 region is CSVGAAAQETQYF. Here the CDR3 DNA reads TGCAGCGTTGGGGCGGCAGCCCAAGAGACCCAGTACTTC. Combining the CDR3 with reference TRBV29-1 and TRBJ2-5 gives the whole variable domain SAVISQKPSRDICQRGTSLTIQCQVDSQVTMMFWYRQQPGQSLTLIATANQGSEATYESGFVIDKFPISRPNLTFSTLTVSNMSPEDSSIYLCSVGAAAQETQYFGPGTRLLVL.

This clonotype appeared a few times. CDR3 loop: CASRLAGVTDTQYF. For the CDR3, the DNA is TGTGCCAGCCGACTAGCGGGAGTCACAGATACGCAGTATTTT. The chain carries TRBV27 and TRBJ2-3, with 12 bases fitting TRBD2. The germline gives CDR1 MNHEY, CDR2 SMNVEV (reference sequence). V gave up 8 bases and J gave up 2 bases; unmatched junction bases: 2. The CDR3 covers 14 residues.

This clonotype was counted only a few times. V is TRBV10-3 and J is TRBJ2-1; D is perhaps TRBD2 (7 bases). This CDR3 has 14 amino acids. V gave up 8 bases and J gave up 10 bases, with 21 bases separating them. Germline CDR1 ENHRY, CDR2 SYGVKD. DNA of the CDR3: TGTGCCATCGGTTCAAGCGGGAAAGGGGGGGAGCAGTTCTTC. It codes for CAIGSSGKGGEQFF.

This clonotype appeared a single time. The V and J genes are TRBV18 and TRBJ1-4, with 7 bases identical to TRBD1. CDR1 KGHSH and CDR2 LQKENI come from the germline V gene. V lost 3 bases, J lost 8 bases, and 9 bases stayed unmatched. This CDR3 comprises 15 residues. CDR3 sequence: CASSPRDSANEKLFF. The DNA of the CDR3 is TGTGCCAGCTCACCCCGGGACAGTGCAAACGAAAAACTGTTTTTT.

V usage is TRBV12-3 or TRBV12-4 and J usage is TRBJ1-5, with a tentative D call TRBD1 (5 bases). The CDR3 has 14 amino acids. Trimming took off 4 bases at V and 6 bases at J, with 13 bases between the two ends. The CDR3, as DNA: TGTGCCAGCAGTTCCGCCCAGGGCGGTCAGCCCCAGCATTTT. Its protein is CASSSAQGGQPQHF.

This clonotype was detected only a few times. CDR3 nucleotides: TGCAGTGCTCCGGTGAGCGGGAGTTCAGAAGAGCAGTACTTC. It specifies CSAPVSGSSEEQYF. This chain links TRBV20-1 with TRBJ2-7; TRBD2 agrees at 8 bases. V shed 5 bases and J 7 bases; nucleotides not matched to a gene: 13. This CDR3 region has 14 residues. Germline loops: CDR1 DFQATT, CDR2 SNEGSKA (reference sequence).

This clonotype was detected once. The chain has TRBV6-1 and TRBJ2-5, with no clear D. Looked up from germline, CDR1 is MNHNS and CDR2 is SASEGT. There are 14 residues in the CDR3. V lost 4 bases, J lost 2 bases, and 11 bases lay in between. The CDR3 sequence: CASSGYLLQETQYF. The CDR3 coding sequence is TGTGCCAGCAGTGGATACCTACTTCAAGAGACCCAGTACTTC.

This clonotype was recorded a few times. The junction departs from the called germline gene at one end, perhaps through a read error. CDR3 sequence (DNA): TGCGCCAACAGCCCCGGTCTAGCGGGAGCTTACACAGATACGCAGTATTTT. This gives the protein CANSPGLAGAYTDTQYF. The chain couples TRBV5-1 to TRBJ2-3, with 10 bases aligning to TRBD2. This CDR3 has 17 amino acids. Germline V gene sequence: CDR1 SGHRS, CDR2 YFSETQ.

V gene TRBV20-1 combines with J gene TRBJ2-1; 9 bases line up with TRBD2. The junction had 15 bases not matched to a gene; V was cut back by 3 bases and J by 6 bases. Germline lookup yields CDR1 DFQATT and CDR2 SNEGSKA (reference sequence). CDR3 length: 17 amino acids. As DNA, the CDR3 is TGCAGTGCTAGGGGTCAGGGGACTAGCCGGAGGGGCAATGAGCAGTTCTTC. Protein product: CSARGQGTSRRGNEQFF.

The rearrangement links TRBV20-1 to TRBJ2-7; D gene uncertain. Trimming stripped 0 bases from V and 0 bases from J, with 12 bases between. The germline gives CDR1 DFQATT, CDR2 SNEGSKA (reference sequence). This CDR3 spans 15 amino acids. The CDR3 nucleotides read TGCAGTGCTAGAGATATCAAGGGCCCCTCCTACGAGCAGTACTTC. Protein sequence: CSARDIKGPSYEQYF.

The rearrangement joins TRBV28 to TRBJ1-2; no firm D call. CDR1 is MDHEN and CDR2 is SYDVKM in the germline V gene. The CDR3 loop spans 12 amino acids. V was trimmed by 5 bases and J by 4 bases, leaving 8 bases between them. The CDR3 sequence: CASSPNLYGYTF. CDR3 sequence (DNA): TGTGCCAGCAGTCCCAACCTCTATGGCTACACCTTC.

This clonotype has only a few counts. CDR3 bases: TGTGCCAGCAGCTTGGCCGAGCCGGGGGGCTACACCTTC. Amino acids: CASSLAEPGGYTF. This chain connects TRBV7-8 to TRBJ1-2; D gene unclear. The length of the CDR3 is 13 residues. V was shortened by 3 bases and J by 8 bases, with 13 bases between the two germline ends. Germline V gives CDR1 SGHVS, CDR2 FQNEAQ.

The table lists this clonotype with many counts. This chain links TRBV12-3 or TRBV12-4 with TRBJ2-3, with D perhaps matching TRBD2 (6 bases). The CDR3 runs 12 residues. V gave up 8 bases and J gave up 2 bases, with 8 bases separating them. DNA of the CDR3: TGTGCCAGCGGAGGGTTCACAGATACGCAGTATTTT. Residues: CASGGFTDTQYF.

V and J are TRBV20-1 and TRBJ2-1, with 10 bases identical to TRBD2. The CDR3 consists of 13 residues. The germline V gene encodes CDR1 DFQATT and CDR2 SNEGSKA (reference sequence). The V gene end was trimmed by 3 bases and the J gene end by 15 bases; junction bases not matched to a gene: 11. The CDR3 reads CSARLPAGGPPFF. The CDR3 DNA sequence: TGCAGTGCTAGGCTTCCAGCGGGAGGGCCGCCGTTCTTC.

In this sample, this clonotype turned up once. The CDR3 sequence: CASSLPSGGGGDTQYF. The CDR3 coding sequence is TGTGCCAGCAGCTTGCCTTCGGGAGGGGGCGGAGATACGCAGTATTTT. This rearrangement joins TRBV7-9 to TRBJ2-3, with D possibly being TRBD2 (8 bases). Germline CDR1 reads SEHNR; CDR2 reads FQNEAQ (reference sequence). The CDR3 is 16 residues long. The V and J ends lost 3 bases and 5 bases respectively, with 18 bases between them. The complete variable domain, with remaining parts taken from reference TRBV7-9 and TRBJ2-3, reads DTGVSQNPRHKITKRGQNVTFRCDPISEHNRLYWYRQTLGQGPEFLTYFQNEAQLEKSRLLSDRFSAERPKGSFSTLEIQRTEQGDSAMYLCASSLPSGGGGDTQYFGPGTRLTVL.

This clonotype was detected only a few times. CDR3 bases: TGCAGCGTTGAAAGGGGCGGGACTAGAGAGACCCAGTACTTC. This translates into CSVERGGTRETQYF. The rearrangement links TRBV29-1 to TRBJ2-5, with 8 bases that match TRBD2. The CDR3 has 14 amino acids. V lost 2 bases, J lost 4 bases, and 6 bases stayed unmatched. Germline assignment: CDR1 SQVTM and CDR2 ANQGSEA. Full variable domain (missing parts from reference TRBV29-1 and TRBJ2-5): SAVISQKPSRDICQRGTSLTIQCQVDSQVTMMFWYRQQPGQSLTLIATANQGSEATYESGFVIDKFPISRPNLTFSTLTVSNMSPEDSSIYLCSVERGGTRETQYFGPGTRLLVL.

The V and J genes are TRBV28 and TRBJ1-2; D unclear. The CDR3 consists of 13 residues. The ends were cut back, 4 bases at V and 6 bases at J, with 12 bases in the middle. Germline V gene data show CDR1 as MDHEN and CDR2 as SYDVKM. The CDR3: CASSSRRRDGYTF. The DNA of the CDR3 is TGTGCCAGCAGTTCCAGACGTCGGGATGGCTACACCTTC.

This clonotype was detected only a few times. The chain is built from TRBV7-9 and TRBJ2-1; 9 nucleotides agree with TRBD2. This CDR3 is built from 16 residues. Germline CDR1 SEHNR, CDR2 FQNEAQ (reference sequence). The V segment lost 4 bases and the J segment 9 bases; nucleotides outside the gene matches: 13. CDR3 loop: CASSSLGTSSPIEQFF. Written as DNA, the CDR3 is TGTGCCAGCAGCTCACTCGGGACTAGCTCCCCCATTGAGCAGTTCTTC.

V gene TRBV4-2 combines with J gene TRBJ2-3, with D possibly matching TRBD2 (5 bases). The CDR3 sequence is 16 residues long. CDR1 is LGHNA and CDR2 is YNFKEQ in the germline V gene. The V gene lost 5 bases and the J gene lost 2 bases, with 17 bases spanning the gap. Written as DNA, the CDR3 is TGTGCCAGCAGCTTCGAGGAGCGGTTCACCACAGATACGCAGTATTTT. As protein: CASSFEERFTTDTQYF.

V is TRBV20-1 and J is TRBJ1-2; D perhaps matches TRBD1 (5 bases). CDR3 length: 13 residues. V lost 0 bases and J lost 3, with 8 bases in between. Germline V gene sequence: CDR1 DFQATT, CDR2 SNEGSKA (reference sequence). The CDR3 sequence: CSARDQGDYGYTF. DNA for the CDR3: TGCAGTGCTAGAGATCAGGGAGACTATGGCTACACCTTC.

The chain carries TRBV7-2 and TRBJ2-5; TRBD2 aligns across 9 bases. The CDR3 is made up of 16 amino acids. V lost 0 bases to trimming and J lost 2 bases; unmatched junction nucleotides: 4. Germline CDR1 SGHTA, CDR2 FQGNSA. The CDR3 protein is CASSLAAAGGQETQYF. The CDR3 DNA follows: TGTGCCAGCAGCTTAGCGGCAGCGGGAGGACAAGAGACCCAGTACTTC.

This clonotype has a handful of counts. The rearrangement links TRBV7-3 to TRBJ1-6, with D uncertain. CDR3 length: 16 residues. The V end lost 5 bases, the J end lost 3 bases, and 14 bases lay between the germline ends. Germline V CDR1 and CDR2: SGHTA, FQGTGA. The CDR3 DNA follows: TGTGCCAGCAGCCCCAACGGACGCAACTATAATTCACCCCTCCACTTT. Protein product: CASSPNGRNYNSPLHF. Full variable domain (rest looked up from reference TRBV7-3 and TRBJ1-6): GAGVSQTPSNKVTEKGKYVELRCDPISGHTALYWYRQSLGQGPEFLIYFQGTGAADDSGLPNDRFFAVRPEGSVSTLKIQRTERGDSAVYLCASSPNGRNYNSPLHFGNGTRLTVT.

This clonotype was seen only a few times. The junction departs from germline at one end; a sequencing error may be responsible. The V and J genes are TRBV7-9 and TRBJ1-2; 7 bases match TRBD1. Per the germline V gene, CDR1 is SEHNR and CDR2 is FQNEAQ (reference sequence). This CDR3 is built from 16 residues. CDR3 region: CASSLPRQGSNYGHTF. The DNA of the CDR3 is TGTGCCAGCAGCCTCCCTAGACAGGGATCGAACTATGGCCACACCTTC.

The sample holds a few counts of this clonotype. This chain uses TRBV28 with TRBJ2-7; TRBD1 matches 8 bases. The V gene end was trimmed by 8 bases and the J gene end by 1 base; junction bases not matched to a gene: 10. Germline loops: CDR1 MDHEN, CDR2 SYDVKM. CDR3 length: 15 residues. The DNA of the CDR3 is TGTGCCAGCCGGATACAGGGGGATGAATCCTACGAGCAGTACTTC. This codes for CASRIQGDESYEQYF.

This clonotype has more than one count but fewer than ten. The chain combines TRBV4-3 with TRBJ2-1; TRBD2 matches 11 bases. The CDR3 has 17 amino acids. Trimming at V came to 1 base and at J to 4 bases, leaving 6 bases not matched to a gene. Germline loops: CDR1 LGHNA, CDR2 YSLEER. CDR3 sequence reads: CASSQGVASGGYNEQFF. In DNA form, the CDR3 reads TGCGCCAGCAGCCAAGGCGTGGCTAGCGGGGGGTACAATGAGCAGTTCTTC.

V is TRBV20-1 and J is TRBJ1-4, with no clear D. The CDR3 totals 15 residues. The V end lost 3 bases, the J end lost 7 bases, and 18 bases lay between the germline ends. Germline CDR1 is DFQATT and CDR2 is SNEGSKA (reference sequence). The CDR3 reads CSASSPSGWGEKLFF. The CDR3 DNA follows: TGCAGTGCTAGCTCCCCCTCAGGTTGGGGTGAAAAACTGTTTTTT.

V and J are TRBV7-2 and TRBJ2-3, with 10 positions matching TRBD2. Germline lookup yields CDR1 SGHTA and CDR2 FQGNSA. With 3 bases clipped from V and 6 bases from J, the junction kept 6 bases outside the gene matches. CDR3 size: 15 residues. The CDR3 loop reads CASSFSSGREDTQYF. The CDR3 DNA sequence: TGTGCCAGCAGCTTTTCCAGCGGGAGGGAGGATACGCAGTATTTT.